Detailed here is one T cell receptor (beta chain). This specimen belongs to a study of control samples from healthy donors and cancer patients. Trimming stripped 6 bases from V and 0 bases from J, with 9 bases between. Germline V CDR1 and CDR2: SGHTA, FQGNSA. The CDR3 consists of 14 residues. TCRdb's table, derived via immunoSEQ multiplex PCR, lists solely in-frame clones and lacks some. The top ten hold around 1.6% of the sample, which has 190,000 or so clones, roughly 91% seen once. The receptor was isolated from a man younger than 35 in good health. The rearrangement joins TRBV7-2 to TRBJ1-5, with D uncertain. The sequencing sample was made of blood. CDR3 in amino acids: CASSTTFSNQPQHF. The CDR3 DNA follows: TGTGCCAGCAGTACTACATTTAGCAATCAGCCCCAGCATTTT.